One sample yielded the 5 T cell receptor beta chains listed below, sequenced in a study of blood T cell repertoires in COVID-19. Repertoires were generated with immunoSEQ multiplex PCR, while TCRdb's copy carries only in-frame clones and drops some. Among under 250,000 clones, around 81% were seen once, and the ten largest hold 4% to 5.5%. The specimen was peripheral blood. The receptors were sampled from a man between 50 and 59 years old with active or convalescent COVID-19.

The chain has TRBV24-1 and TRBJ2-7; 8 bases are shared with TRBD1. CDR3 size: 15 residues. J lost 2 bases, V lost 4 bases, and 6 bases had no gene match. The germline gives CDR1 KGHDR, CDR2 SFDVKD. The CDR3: CATSEPRQGPYEQYF. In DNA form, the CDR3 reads TGTGCCACCAGTGAGCCCAGACAGGGGCCCTACGAGCAGTACTTC.

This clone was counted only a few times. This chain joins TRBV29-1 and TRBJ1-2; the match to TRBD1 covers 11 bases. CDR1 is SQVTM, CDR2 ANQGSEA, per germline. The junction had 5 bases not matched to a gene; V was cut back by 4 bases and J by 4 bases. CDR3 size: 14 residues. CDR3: CSVVGTGGSYGYTF. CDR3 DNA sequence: TGCAGCGTTGTAGGGACAGGGGGGAGCTATGGCTACACCTTC.

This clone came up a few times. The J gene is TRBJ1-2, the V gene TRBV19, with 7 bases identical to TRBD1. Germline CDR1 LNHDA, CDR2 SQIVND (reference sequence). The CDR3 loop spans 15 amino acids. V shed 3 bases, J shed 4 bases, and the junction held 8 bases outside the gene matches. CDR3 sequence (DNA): TGTGCCAGTAGTATCGCTGGACAGGTGGTCTATGGCTACACCTTC. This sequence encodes CASSIAGQVVYGYTF.

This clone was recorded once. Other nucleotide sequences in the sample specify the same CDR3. This chain's CDR3 is CASSFGTSGYEQYF. The CDR3, as DNA: TGTGCCAGCAGCTTCGGGACTAGCGGCTACGAGCAGTACTTC. The J gene is TRBJ2-7, the V gene TRBV9; 11 bases map to TRBD2. CDR1 is SGDLS, CDR2 YYNGEE, per germline. The CDR3 length is 14 residues. J gave up 3 bases and V 4 bases, and 3 bases lay outside the gene matches.

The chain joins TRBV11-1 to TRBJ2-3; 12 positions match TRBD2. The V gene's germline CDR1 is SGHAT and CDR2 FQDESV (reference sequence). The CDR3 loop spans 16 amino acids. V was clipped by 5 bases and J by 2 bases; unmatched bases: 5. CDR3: CASSLRTSGATDTQYF. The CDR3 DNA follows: TGTGCCAGCAGCCTACGGACTAGCGGGGCCACAGATACGCAGTATTTT.